The 18 T cell receptor beta chains below were found in one sample sequenced in a study of persistence of HIV-infected CD4 T cells. Nonspecific anti-CD3/anti-CD28 bead stimulation represents the broad CD4+ T cell repertoire. Sorting selected CD4+ T cells upregulating both CD40 ligand and CD69. The immunoSEQ assay was version 4, run in survey mode. Libraries were prepared by immunoSEQ multiplex PCR; TCRdb keeps only in-frame clonotypes and omits some of them. Of roughly 41,000 clones in the sample, about 87% are singletons; the top ten hold about 1.3%. The antigens for these receptors are not known. The sample in question was CD4+ T cells sorted from PBMCs after approximately 19-hour stimulation, obtained from a patient who received antiretroviral therapy. The receptors originated from an adult man with HIV who was CMV-seropositive.

J is TRBJ1-1 and V is TRBV14; D gene ambiguous. The CDR3 covers 18 residues. Germline V lookup: CDR1 SGHDN, CDR2 FVKESK. Trimming left V 0 bases short and J 1 base short, with 18 bases between. The CDR3 DNA reads as TGTGCCAGCAGCCAAGACCCCAGGCGCTTCCTTGGGAACACTGAAGCTTTCTTT. Its protein is CASSQDPRRFLGNTEAFF.

The chain employs TRBV25-1 and TRBJ1-6, with D uncertain. V was cut by 6 bases and J by 0 bases, with 12 bases left in between. The germline gives CDR1 MGHDK, CDR2 SYGVNS. The CDR3 spans 16 residues. DNA for the CDR3: TGTGCCAGCAGCAAGCGGTCCAGCTCCTATAATTCACCCCTCCACTTT. Its protein product is CASSKRSSSYNSPLHF.

The chain carries TRBV27 and TRBJ2-1, with 14 positions matching TRBD2. V gave up 1 base and J gave up 5 bases; unmatched junction bases: 7. This CDR3 spans 18 amino acids. CDR1 and CDR2 from the germline V gene are MNHEY and SMNVEV (reference sequence). DNA of the CDR3: TGTGCCAGCAGTTTATTTGAGGGACTAGCGGGAGAAAACAATGAGCAGTTCTTC. The encoded protein is CASSLFEGLAGENNEQFF.

This rearrangement joins TRBV6-2 or TRBV6-3 to TRBJ2-7; 10 bases are a match to TRBD1. The CDR3 contains 16 residues. Germline assignment: CDR1 MNHEY and CDR2 SVGEGT. Unmatched junction bases numbered 8, after V lost 4 bases and J lost 2 bases. DNA for the CDR3: TGTGCCAGCAGTTCCCTCGGGACAGGGGTCCCCTACGAGCAGTACTTC. This gives the protein CASSSLGTGVPYEQYF.

This chain links TRBV11-3 with TRBJ2-5, with 15 bases identical to TRBD2. The CDR3 consists of 17 residues. Germline V lookup: CDR1 SGHNT, CDR2 YENEEA. J lost 3 bases, V lost 1 base, and 3 bases had no gene match. The CDR3 sequence is CASSLGTSGGAKETQYF. CDR3 nucleotides: TGTGCCAGCAGCTTAGGGACTAGCGGGGGGGCCAAAGAGACCCAGTACTTC.

The gene calls are TRBV18 and TRBJ2-3, with 7 bases aligning to TRBD1. Per germline, CDR1 KGHSH and CDR2 LQKENI. The CDR3 runs 17 residues. V lost 1 base and J lost 1; bases outside the gene matches: 8. CDR3: CASSPRDSPGGTDTQYF. DNA of the CDR3: TGTGCCAGCTCACCACGGGACAGCCCTGGGGGCACAGATACGCAGTATTTT.

The rearrangement joins TRBV27 to TRBJ2-3; D possibly corresponds to TRBD1 (5 bases). Germline V gene lookup returns CDR1 MNHEY and CDR2 SMNVEV (reference sequence). The V end lost 6 bases, the J end lost 1 base, and 14 bases lay between the germline ends. CDR3 size: 15 residues. CDR3 region: CASRTRVVGTDTQYF. CDR3 DNA sequence: TGTGCCAGCAGAACCAGGGTAGTTGGCACAGATACGCAGTATTTT.

The sample holds one count of this clone. The chain carries TRBV11-3 and TRBJ2-1; 11 nucleotides line up with TRBD2. The CDR3 runs 15 residues. V shed 1 base and J 7 bases; nucleotides not matched to a gene: 3. In germline, CDR1 is SGHNT, CDR2 YENEEA. The CDR3 nucleotides read TGTGCCAGCAGCTTAGTTAGCGGGGGGGTTAATGAGCAGTTCTTC. Encoded protein: CASSLVSGGVNEQFF.

The CDR3 spells CASSLVSVAGVDTQYF. The CDR3 DNA follows: TGTGCCAGCAGCTTAGTGAGCGTTGCGGGAGTAGATACGCAGTATTTT. The chain combines TRBV7-3 with TRBJ2-3, with 7 bases identical to TRBD2. This CDR3 comprises 16 residues. The germline V gene has CDR1 SGHTA and CDR2 FQGTGA. V lost 2 bases, J lost 5 bases, and 10 bases stayed unmatched.

Only a few counts were recorded for this clone. The V and J genes are TRBV28 and TRBJ1-6; no reliable D call. V dropped 10 bases and J dropped 14 bases, with 12 bases sitting between them. Germline CDR1 is MDHEN and CDR2 is SYDVKM. The CDR3 has 10 residues. CDR3 sequence: CATSADSLHF. In nucleotides, the CDR3 is TGTGCCACCTCCGCAGATTCCCTCCACTTT. The full variable domain, its missing parts supplied by reference TRBV28 and TRBJ1-6, is DVKVTQSSRYLVKRTGEKVFLECVQDMDHENMFWYRQDPGLGLRLIYFSYDVKMKEKGDIPEGYSVSREKKERFSLILESASTNQTSMYLCATSADSLHFGNGTRLTVT.

The V call is TRBV15, the J call TRBJ2-1; a possible D gene is TRBD2 (6 bases). The V gene lost 4 bases and the J gene lost 5 bases, with 15 bases spanning the gap. Germline lookup yields CDR1 LNHNV and CDR2 YYDKDF (reference sequence). This CDR3 comprises 15 residues. This CDR3 is CATSTRAGWNNEQFF. The CDR3 nucleotides are TGTGCCACCAGCACCCGGGCGGGGTGGAACAATGAGCAGTTCTTC.

This rearrangement joins TRBV2 to TRBJ1-1, with D possibly matching TRBD1 (6 bases). The CDR3 is made up of 14 amino acids. The germline V and J ends were trimmed by 6 bases and 0 bases, with 11 bases remaining between them. The germline CDR1 and CDR2 sequences are SNHLY and FYNNEI. The DNA of the CDR3 is TGTGCCAGCAGGCAGGGGCCCTTGAACACTGAAGCTTTCTTT. It codes for CASRQGPLNTEAFF.

The V and J genes are TRBV6-1 and TRBJ1-5, with TRBD1 as a possible D gene (6 bases). Trimming shortened V by 4 bases and J by 3 bases, and 19 bases separated the two germline ends. Germline lookup yields CDR1 MNHNS and CDR2 SASEGT. CDR3 length: 17 residues. The CDR3 sequence is CASSARGAGHLNQPQHF. DNA for the CDR3: TGTGCCAGCAGTGCCCGGGGGGCGGGGCACCTCAATCAGCCCCAGCATTTT.

The chain links TRBV28 to TRBJ2-5; the D is unclear. Germline loops: CDR1 MDHEN, CDR2 SYDVKM. V shed 5 bases and J shed 4 bases, with 11 bases lying between them. This CDR3 has 13 amino acids. The DNA for the CDR3 is TGTGCCAGCAGTCCCCCGGTTCGAGAGACCCAGTACTTC. Amino acids: CASSPPVRETQYF. Full variable domain (missing parts from reference TRBV28 and TRBJ2-5): DVKVTQSSRYLVKRTGEKVFLECVQDMDHENMFWYRQDPGLGLRLIYFSYDVKMKEKGDIPEGYSVSREKKERFSLILESASTNQTSMYLCASSPPVRETQYFGPGTRLLVL.

The chain employs TRBV9 and TRBJ2-2; 8 bases are shared with TRBD2. Trimming took 2 bases from V and 6 from J; bases not matched to a gene: 6. CDR1 is SGDLS, CDR2 YYNGEE, per germline. The CDR3 contains 15 residues. The CDR3: CASSVGGRIAGELFF. In DNA form, the CDR3 reads TGTGCCAGCAGCGTGGGCGGGAGGATTGCCGGGGAGCTGTTTTTT.

Worth noting for this clone: This specimen includes other DNA sequences encoding the same CDR3. The V and J genes are TRBV6-5 and TRBJ1-5, with 7 bases lining up with TRBD1. V lost 6 bases to trimming and J lost 7 bases; unmatched junction nucleotides: 6. Germline V gives CDR1 MNHEY, CDR2 SVGAGI. The CDR3 covers 13 residues. The CDR3 DNA reads TGTGCCAGCAGCCAGCAGGGGGGCCAGCCCCAGCATTTT. Protein: CASSQQGGQPQHF.

This clone was counted only a few times. This sequence joins TRBV19 and TRBJ2-3, with TRBD2 matching over 7 bases. Germline V gives CDR1 LNHDA, CDR2 SQIVND (reference sequence). The CDR3 loop spans 16 amino acids. The trim removed 2 bases at V and 1 base at J, leaving 6 bases unmatched. CDR3 nucleotide sequence: TGTGCCAGTAGTATATACCCCAGCGGGGGCACAGATACGCAGTATTTT. Translating it yields CASSIYPSGGTDTQYF.

This clone was detected once. This chain links TRBV19 with TRBJ2-2; 7 positions agree with TRBD1. This CDR3 has 17 residues. J was trimmed by 1 base and V by 4 bases; bases with no gene match: 9. Germline loops: CDR1 LNHDA, CDR2 SQIVND (reference sequence). The CDR3 loop is CASSNPGGRGNTGELFF. As DNA, the CDR3 is TGTGCCAGTAGTAACCCAGGGGGAAGAGGGAACACCGGGGAGCTGTTTTTT. The entire variable domain, with the rest obtained from reference TRBV19 and TRBJ2-2, is as follows: DGGITQSPKYLFRKEGQNVTLSCEQNLNHDAMYWYRQDPGQGLRLIYYSQIVNDFQKGDIAEGYSVSREKKESFPLTVTSAQKNPTAFYLCASSNPGGRGNTGELFFGEGSRLTVL.